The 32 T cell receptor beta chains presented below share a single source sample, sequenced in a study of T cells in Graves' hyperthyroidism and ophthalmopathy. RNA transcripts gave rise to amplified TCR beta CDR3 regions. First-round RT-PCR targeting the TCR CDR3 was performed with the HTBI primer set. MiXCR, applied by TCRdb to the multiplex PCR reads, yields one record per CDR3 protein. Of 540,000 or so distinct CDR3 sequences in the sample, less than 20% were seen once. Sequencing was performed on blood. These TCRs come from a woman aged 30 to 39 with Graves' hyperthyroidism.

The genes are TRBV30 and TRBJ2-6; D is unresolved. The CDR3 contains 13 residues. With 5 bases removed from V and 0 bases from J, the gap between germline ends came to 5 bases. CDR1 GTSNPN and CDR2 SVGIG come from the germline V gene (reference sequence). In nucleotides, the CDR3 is TGTGCCTGGCAGATCTCTGGGGCCAACGTCCTGACTTTC. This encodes CAWQISGANVLTF.

The CDR3: CASSPYRVSYNEQFF. The DNA of the CDR3 is TGTGCCAGCAGCCCCTACAGGGTCTCCTACAATGAGCAGTTCTTC. The chain employs TRBV6-1 and TRBJ2-1; possibly TRBD1 for D (6 bases). Trimming took off 6 bases at V and 0 bases at J, with 12 bases between the two ends. The CDR3 totals 15 residues. Germline values: CDR1 MNHNS, CDR2 SASEGT.

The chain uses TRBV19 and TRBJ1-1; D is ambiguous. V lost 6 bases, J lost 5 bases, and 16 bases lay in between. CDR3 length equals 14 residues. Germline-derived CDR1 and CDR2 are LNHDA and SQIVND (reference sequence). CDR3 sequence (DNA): TGTGCCAGTAGATCCTCTGGAGCCGGGACTGAAGCTTTCTTT. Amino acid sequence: CASRSSGAGTEAFF. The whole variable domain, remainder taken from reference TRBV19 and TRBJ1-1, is DGGITQSPKYLFRKEGQNVTLSCEQNLNHDAMYWYRQDPGQGLRLIYYSQIVNDFQKGDIAEGYSVSREKKESFPLTVTSAQKNPTAFYLCASRSSGAGTEAFFGQGTRLTVV.

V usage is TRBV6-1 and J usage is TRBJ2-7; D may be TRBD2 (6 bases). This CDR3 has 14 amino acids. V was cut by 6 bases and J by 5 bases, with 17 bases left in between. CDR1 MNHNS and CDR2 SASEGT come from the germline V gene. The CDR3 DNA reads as TGTGCCAGCAGCCTTTTGGAGGGGTTAAACGAGCAGTACTTC. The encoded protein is CASSLLEGLNEQYF.

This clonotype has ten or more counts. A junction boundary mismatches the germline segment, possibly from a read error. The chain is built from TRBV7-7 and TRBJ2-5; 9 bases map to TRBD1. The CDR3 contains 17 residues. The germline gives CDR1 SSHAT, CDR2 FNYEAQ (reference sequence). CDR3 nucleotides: TGTGCTAGCAGCCCAAGCCGGGGACAGGGCCGACAAGAGACCCAGTACTTC. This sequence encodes CASSPSRGQGRQETQYF.

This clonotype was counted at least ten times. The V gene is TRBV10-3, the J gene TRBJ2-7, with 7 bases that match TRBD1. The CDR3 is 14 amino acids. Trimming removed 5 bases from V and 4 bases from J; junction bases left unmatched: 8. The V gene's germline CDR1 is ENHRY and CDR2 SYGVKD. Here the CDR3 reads CAISSDRVQYEQYF. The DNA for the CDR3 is TGTGCCATCAGTTCCGACAGGGTACAATACGAGCAGTACTTC.

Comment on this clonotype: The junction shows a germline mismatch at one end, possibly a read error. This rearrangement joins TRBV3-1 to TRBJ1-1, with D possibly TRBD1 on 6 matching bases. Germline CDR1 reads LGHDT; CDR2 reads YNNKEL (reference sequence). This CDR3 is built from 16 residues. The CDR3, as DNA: TGTGCCAGCAGCCAAGATCGGACAGTTTTTGGCACTGAAGCTTCCTTT. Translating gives CASSQDRTVFGTEASF.

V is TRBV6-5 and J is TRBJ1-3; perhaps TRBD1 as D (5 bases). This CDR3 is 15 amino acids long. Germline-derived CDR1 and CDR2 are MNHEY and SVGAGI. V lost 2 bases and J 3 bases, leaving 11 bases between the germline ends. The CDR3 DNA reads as TGTGCCAGCAGTTACCGACAGTCGAGTGGAAACACCATATATTTT. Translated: CASSYRQSSGNTIYF.

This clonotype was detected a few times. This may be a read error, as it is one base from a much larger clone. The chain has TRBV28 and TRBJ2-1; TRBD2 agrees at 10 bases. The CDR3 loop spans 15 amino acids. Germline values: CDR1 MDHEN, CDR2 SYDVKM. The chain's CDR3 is CANSVGTSEYNEQFF. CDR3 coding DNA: TGTGCCAACAGTGTCGGGACTAGCGAATACAATGAGCAGTTCTTC.

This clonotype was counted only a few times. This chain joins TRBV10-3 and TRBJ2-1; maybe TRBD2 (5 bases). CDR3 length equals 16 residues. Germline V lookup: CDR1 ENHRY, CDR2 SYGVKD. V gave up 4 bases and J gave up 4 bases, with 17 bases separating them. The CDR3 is CAISGRAEKNYNEQFF. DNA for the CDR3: TGTGCCATCAGTGGTCGAGCGGAGAAAAATTACAATGAGCAGTTCTTC.

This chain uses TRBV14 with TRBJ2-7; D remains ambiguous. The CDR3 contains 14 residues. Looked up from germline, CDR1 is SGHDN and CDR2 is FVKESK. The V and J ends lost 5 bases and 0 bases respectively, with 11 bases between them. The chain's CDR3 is CASSFGPASYEQYF. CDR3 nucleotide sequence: TGTGCCAGCAGCTTCGGCCCGGCCTCCTACGAGCAGTACTTC.

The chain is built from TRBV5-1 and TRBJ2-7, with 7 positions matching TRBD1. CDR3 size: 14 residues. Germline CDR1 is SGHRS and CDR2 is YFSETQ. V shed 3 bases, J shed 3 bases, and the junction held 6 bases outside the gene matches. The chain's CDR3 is CASSWTGTNYEQYF. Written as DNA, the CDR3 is TGCGCCAGCAGCTGGACAGGCACAAACTACGAGCAGTACTTC.

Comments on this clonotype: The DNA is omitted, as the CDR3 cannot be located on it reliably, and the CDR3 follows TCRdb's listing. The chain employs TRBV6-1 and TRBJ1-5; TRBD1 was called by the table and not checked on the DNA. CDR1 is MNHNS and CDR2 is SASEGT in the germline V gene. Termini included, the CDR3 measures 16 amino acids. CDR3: CASILESQGKNQPQHF.

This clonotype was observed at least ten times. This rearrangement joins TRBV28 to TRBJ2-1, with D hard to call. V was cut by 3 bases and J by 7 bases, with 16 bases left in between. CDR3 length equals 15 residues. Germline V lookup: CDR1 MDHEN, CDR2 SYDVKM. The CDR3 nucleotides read TGTGCCAGCAGTTTGATTCTTGGTTTAGTAAATGAGCAGTTCTTC. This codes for CASSLILGLVNEQFF.

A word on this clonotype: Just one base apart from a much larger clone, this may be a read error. CDR3 DNA sequence: TGTGCCAGCAGTGGGGAGAATCAGCCCCAGCATTTT. It specifies CASSGENQPQHF. This sequence joins TRBV6-1 and TRBJ1-5; D ambiguous. CDR3 size: 12 residues. Germline V gene data show CDR1 as MNHNS and CDR2 as SASEGT. The ends were cut back, 4 bases at V and 4 bases at J, with 5 bases in the middle.

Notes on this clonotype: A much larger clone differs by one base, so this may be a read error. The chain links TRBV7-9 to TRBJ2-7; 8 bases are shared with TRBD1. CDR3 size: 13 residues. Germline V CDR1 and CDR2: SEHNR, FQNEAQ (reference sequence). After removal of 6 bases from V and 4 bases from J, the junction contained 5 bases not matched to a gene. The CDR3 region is CASRGDRFYEQYF. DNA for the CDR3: TGTGCCAGCAGAGGGGACAGGTTTTACGAGCAGTACTTC.

The CDR3 loop reads CASSPGLGVGEKLFF. CDR3 sequence (DNA): TGTGCCAGCAGCCCCGGGTTGGGGGTCGGGGAAAAACTGTTTTTT. This chain links TRBV7-8 with TRBJ1-4; tentatively, D is TRBD1 (5 bases). Looked up from germline, CDR1 is SGHVS and CDR2 is FQNEAQ. Between the trimmed V and J ends, which lost 5 bases and 8 bases, there was a span of 18 bases. The CDR3 runs to 15 residues.

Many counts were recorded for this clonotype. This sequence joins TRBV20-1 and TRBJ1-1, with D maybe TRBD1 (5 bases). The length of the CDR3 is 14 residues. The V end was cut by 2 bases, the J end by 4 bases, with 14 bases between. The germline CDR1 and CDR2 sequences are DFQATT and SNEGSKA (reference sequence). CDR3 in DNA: TGCAGTGCTAGAAGTGGGGGAATCGGCACTGAAGCTTTCTTT. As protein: CSARSGGIGTEAFF.

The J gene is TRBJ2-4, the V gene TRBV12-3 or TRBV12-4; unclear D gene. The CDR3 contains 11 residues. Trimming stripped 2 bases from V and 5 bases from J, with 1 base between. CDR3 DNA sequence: TGTGCCAGCAGTTTACAAAACATTCAGTACTTC. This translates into CASSLQNIQYF.

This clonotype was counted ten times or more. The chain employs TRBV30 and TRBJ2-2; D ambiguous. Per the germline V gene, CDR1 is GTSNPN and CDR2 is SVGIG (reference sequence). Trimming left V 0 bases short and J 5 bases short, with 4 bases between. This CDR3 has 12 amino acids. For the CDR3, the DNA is TGTGCCTGGAGTGTAGAAACCGGGGAGCTGTTTTTT. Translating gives CAWSVETGELFF.

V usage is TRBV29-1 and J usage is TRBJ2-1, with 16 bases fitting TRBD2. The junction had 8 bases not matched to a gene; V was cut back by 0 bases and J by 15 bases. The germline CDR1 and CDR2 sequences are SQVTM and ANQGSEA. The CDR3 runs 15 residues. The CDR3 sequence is CSVEDPGLAGGSRFF. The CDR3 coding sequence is TGCAGCGTTGAAGATCCGGGACTAGCGGGAGGGAGTCGGTTCTTC.

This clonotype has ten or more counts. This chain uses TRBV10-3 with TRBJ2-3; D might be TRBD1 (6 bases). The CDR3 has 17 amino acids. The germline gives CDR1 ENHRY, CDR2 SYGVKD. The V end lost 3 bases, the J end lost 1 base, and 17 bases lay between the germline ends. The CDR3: CAISDSNRTDRTDTQYF. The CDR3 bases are TGTGCCATCAGTGATTCGAACCGGACAGATCGCACAGATACGCAGTATTTT.

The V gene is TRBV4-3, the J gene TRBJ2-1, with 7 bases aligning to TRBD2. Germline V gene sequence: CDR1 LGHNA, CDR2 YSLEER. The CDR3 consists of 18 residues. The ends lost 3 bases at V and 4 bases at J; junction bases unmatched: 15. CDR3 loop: CASSHKAGPSGLYNEQFF. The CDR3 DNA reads TGCGCCAGCAGCCACAAAGCTGGGCCTAGCGGACTTTACAATGAGCAGTTCTTC.

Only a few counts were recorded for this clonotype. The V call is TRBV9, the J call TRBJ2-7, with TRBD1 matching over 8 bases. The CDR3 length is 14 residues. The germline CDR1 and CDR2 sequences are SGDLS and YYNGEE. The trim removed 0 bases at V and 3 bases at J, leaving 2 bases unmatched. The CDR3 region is CASSVAGGNYEQYF. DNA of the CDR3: TGTGCCAGCAGCGTAGCAGGGGGCAACTACGAGCAGTACTTC.

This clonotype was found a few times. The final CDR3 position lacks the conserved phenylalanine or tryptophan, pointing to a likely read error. The CDR3 DNA follows: TGTGCCAGCAGCTCCCCTCCATACCAAGAGACCCAGTACCTC. Its translation: CASSSPPYQETQYL. This chain connects TRBV5-4 to TRBJ2-5, with D uncertain. Between the trimmed V and J ends, which lost 3 bases and 0 bases, there was a span of 9 bases. This CDR3 region has 14 residues. Germline lookup yields CDR1 SGHNT and CDR2 YYREEE (reference sequence).

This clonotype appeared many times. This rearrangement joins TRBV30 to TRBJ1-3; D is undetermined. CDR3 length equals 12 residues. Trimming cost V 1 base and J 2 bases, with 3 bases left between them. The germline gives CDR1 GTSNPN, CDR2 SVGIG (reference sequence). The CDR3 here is CAWSDAGNTIYF. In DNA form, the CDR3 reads TGTGCCTGGAGTGACGCTGGAAACACCATATATTTT.

CDR3 protein: CASSLEPSGRRSEQYF. The CDR3 region has the DNA TGTGCCAGCAGCTTAGAGCCTAGCGGGAGGCGGTCCGAGCAGTACTTC. This sequence joins TRBV7-2 and TRBJ2-7; 11 nucleotides line up with TRBD2. From germline, CDR1 is SGHTA and CDR2 FQGNSA. CDR3 length equals 16 residues. The junction had 8 bases not matched to a gene; V was cut back by 1 base and J by 6 bases. Looking up the rest from reference TRBV7-2 and TRBJ2-7 gives the full variable domain: GAGVSQSPSNKVTEKGKDVELRCDPISGHTALYWYRQSLGQGLEFLIYFQGNSAPDKSGLPSDRFSAERTGGSVSTLTIQRTQQEDSAVYLCASSLEPSGRRSEQYFGPGTRLTVT.

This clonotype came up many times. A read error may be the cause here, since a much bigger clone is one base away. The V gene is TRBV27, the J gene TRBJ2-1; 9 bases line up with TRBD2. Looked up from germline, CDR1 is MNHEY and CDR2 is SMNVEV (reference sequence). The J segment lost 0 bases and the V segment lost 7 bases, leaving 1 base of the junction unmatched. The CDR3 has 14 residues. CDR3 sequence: CASNSGSSYNEQFF. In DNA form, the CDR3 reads TGTGCCAGCAATAGCGGGAGCTCCTACAATGAGCAGTTCTTC.

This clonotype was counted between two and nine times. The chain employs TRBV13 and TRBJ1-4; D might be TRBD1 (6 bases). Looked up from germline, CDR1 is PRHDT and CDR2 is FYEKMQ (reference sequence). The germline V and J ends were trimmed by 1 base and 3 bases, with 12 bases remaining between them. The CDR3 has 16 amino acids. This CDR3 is CASSLVSGGPNEKLFF. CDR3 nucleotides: TGTGCCAGCAGCTTAGTGTCGGGGGGCCCTAATGAAAAACTGTTTTTT.

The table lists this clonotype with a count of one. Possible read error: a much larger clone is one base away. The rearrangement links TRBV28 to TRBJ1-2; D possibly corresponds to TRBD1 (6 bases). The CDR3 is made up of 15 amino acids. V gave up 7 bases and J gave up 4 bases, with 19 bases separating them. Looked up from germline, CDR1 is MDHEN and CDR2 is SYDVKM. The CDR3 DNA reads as TGTGCCAGCAAAGGGGCAGGGGAGCCTCTCTATGGCTACACCTTC. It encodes CASKGAGEPLYGYTF.

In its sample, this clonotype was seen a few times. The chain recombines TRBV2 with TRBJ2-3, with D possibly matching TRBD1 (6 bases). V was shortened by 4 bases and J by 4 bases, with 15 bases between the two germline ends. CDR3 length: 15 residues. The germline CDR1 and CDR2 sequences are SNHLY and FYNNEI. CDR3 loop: CASSVGGTTADTQYF. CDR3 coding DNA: TGTGCCAGCAGTGTCGGTGGGACAACGGCAGATACGCAGTATTTT.

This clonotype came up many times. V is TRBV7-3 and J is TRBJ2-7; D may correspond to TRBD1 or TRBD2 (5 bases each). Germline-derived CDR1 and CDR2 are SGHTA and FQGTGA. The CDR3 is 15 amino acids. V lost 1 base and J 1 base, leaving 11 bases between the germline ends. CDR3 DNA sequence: TGTGCCAGCAGCTTAAGGGCAGGGACGTCCTACGAGCAGTACTTC. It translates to CASSLRAGTSYEQYF.